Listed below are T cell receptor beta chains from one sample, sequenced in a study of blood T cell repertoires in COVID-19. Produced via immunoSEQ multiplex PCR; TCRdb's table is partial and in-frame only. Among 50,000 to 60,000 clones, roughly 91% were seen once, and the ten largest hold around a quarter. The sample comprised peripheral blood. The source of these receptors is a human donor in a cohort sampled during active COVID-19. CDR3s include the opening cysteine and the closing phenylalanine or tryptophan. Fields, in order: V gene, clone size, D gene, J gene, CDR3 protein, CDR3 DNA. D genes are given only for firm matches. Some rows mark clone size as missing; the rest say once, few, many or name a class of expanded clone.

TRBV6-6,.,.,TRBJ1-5,CASSYSTISNQPQHF,TGTGCCAGCAGTTACTCGACTATTAGCAATCAGCCCCAGCATTTT
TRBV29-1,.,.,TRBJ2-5,CSVDQGQKETQYF,TGCAGCGTTGACCAGGGGCAGAAAGAGACCCAGTACTTC
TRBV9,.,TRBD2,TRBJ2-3,CASSVTAGGLTDTQYF,TGTGCCAGCAGCGTCACAGCGGGAGGCCTCACAGATACGCAGTATTTT
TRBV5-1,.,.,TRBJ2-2,CASSPSGLLLGDTGELFF,TGCGCCAGCAGCCCCTCGGGACTTCTTTTAGGGGACACCGGGGAGCTGTTTTTT
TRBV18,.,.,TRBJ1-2,CASSPPGGDYGYTF,TGTGCCAGCTCACCACCGGGGGGGGACTATGGCTACACCTTC
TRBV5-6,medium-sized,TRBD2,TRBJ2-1,CASSLTSGYNEQFF,TGTGCCAGCAGCTTGACTAGCGGTTACAATGAGCAGTTCTTC
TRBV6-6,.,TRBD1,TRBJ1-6,CASVQGTVGSPLHF,TGTGCCAGCGTACAGGGGACAGTTGGTTCACCCCTCCACTTT
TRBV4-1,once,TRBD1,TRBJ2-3,CASSPHGTGSSTDTQYF,TGCGCCAGCAGCCCGCACGGGACAGGGTCTAGCACAGATACGCAGTATTTT
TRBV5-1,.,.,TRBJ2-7,CASSLAGTQGYEQYF,TGCGCCAGCAGCTTGGCCGGAACACAGGGCTACGAGCAGTACTTC
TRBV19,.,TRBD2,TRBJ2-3,CASSIASGIADTQYF,TGTGCCAGTAGTATAGCGAGCGGGATCGCAGATACGCAGTATTTT
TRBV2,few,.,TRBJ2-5,CASSEPGVGETQYF,TGTGCCAGCAGTGAGCCCGGGGTTGGTGAGACCCAGTACTTC
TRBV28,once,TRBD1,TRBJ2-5,CASSVISDRVLENVGETQYF,TGTGCCAGCAGTGTTATCTCGGACAGGGTGTTGGAGAACGTAGGAGAGACCCAGTACTTC
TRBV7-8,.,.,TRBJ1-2,CASSLLENYGYTF,TGTGCCAGCAGCCTCCTGGAGAACTATGGCTACACCTTC
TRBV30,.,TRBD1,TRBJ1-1,CAWTGDRGTEAFF,TGTGCCTGGACGGGGGACAGGGGAACTGAAGCTTTCTTT
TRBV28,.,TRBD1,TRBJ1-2,CASSFPTGINYGYTF,TGTGCCAGCAGTTTCCCGACAGGGATTAACTATGGCTACACCTTC
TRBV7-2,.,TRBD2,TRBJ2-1,CASSTTGGGSYNEQFF,TGTGCCAGCAGCACCACTGGGGGGGGGTCCTACAATGAGCAGTTCTTC